This T cell receptor beta chain was profiled in a study of blood T cell repertoires in COVID-19. The data were produced by immunoSEQ multiplex PCR, yet TCRdb's version contains in-frame clones alone and is incomplete. The sample records roughly 500,000 clones, roughly 87% being singletons. Germline V gene sequence: CDR1 SQVTM, CDR2 ANQGSEA. V lost 4 bases to trimming and J lost 2 bases, with 9 bases between them. The length of the CDR3 is 13 residues. The table lists this clone with a count of one. What was sequenced was peripheral blood. The source is a man in his late teens or twenties with COVID-19, enrolled during active disease. The chain links TRBV29-1 to TRBJ2-1, with no clear D. For the CDR3, the DNA is TGCAGCGTTGCTCAACAGACCTACAATGAGCAGTTCTTC. Its protein product is CSVAQQTYNEQFF.